The subject of this entry is one TCR beta chain. J was trimmed by 2 bases and V by 2 bases; bases with no gene match: 2. CDR1 and CDR2 from the germline V gene are MGHRA and YSYEKL. The CDR3 contains 14 residues. The sample belongs to a study of T cell changes during pregnancy in multiple sclerosis. Clones were sequenced by immunoSEQ multiplex PCR, and TCRdb holds only the in-frame ones, with some missing. The table records around 19,000 clones, 85% to 90% of them present only once. The sample in question was CD8+ T cells from peripheral blood mononuclear cells, obtained in the third trimester of pregnancy. The J gene is TRBJ2-5, the V gene TRBV4-1, with 7 bases fitting TRBD2. The receptor's source is a female donor in good health, enrolled as a control in a pregnancy study. CDR3 DNA sequence: TGCGCCAGCAGCCAACCAGCGGGGCAAGAGACCCAGTACTTC. Protein product: CASSQPAGQETQYF.